Shown below are 3 T cell receptor beta chains from a single sample sequenced in a study of Tregs in tolerant kidney transplant recipients. The method was immunoSEQ multiplex PCR; TCRdb's version includes in-frame clones alone and lacks a portion of them. The data show 50,000 to 85,000 clones, roughly 92% seen once. The input for sequencing was CD8+ T cells from blood, taken before the transplant. These TCRs come from a human donor who received a combined kidney and bone marrow transplant.

As to this clone: The same CDR3 also results from other DNA sequences found in this sample. The V gene is TRBV9, the J gene TRBJ2-7; D is uncertain. The CDR3 runs 13 residues. Germline CDR1 and CDR2: SGDLS and YYNGEE. Between the trimmed V and J ends, which lost 0 bases and 0 bases, there was a span of 4 bases. The CDR3 DNA sequence: TGTGCCAGCAGCGTAGCCAGCTCCTACGAGCAGTACTTC. This sequence encodes CASSVASSYEQYF.

The rearrangement joins TRBV6-5 to TRBJ2-7; a possible D gene is TRBD2 (5 bases). Germline CDR1 is MNHEY and CDR2 is SVGAGI. Trimming took off 5 bases at V and 4 bases at J, with 9 bases between the two ends. This CDR3 contains 12 residues. Here the CDR3 reads CASSGGGYEQYF. DNA for the CDR3: TGTGCCAGCAGTGGAGGTGGTTACGAGCAGTACTTC.

The V and J genes are TRBV28 and TRBJ2-2; possibly TRBD2 for D (6 bases). Germline V gene data show CDR1 as MDHEN and CDR2 as SYDVKM. V lost 1 base and J 6 bases, leaving 15 bases between the germline ends. The CDR3 loop spans 16 amino acids. The CDR3 DNA follows: TGTGCCAGCAGTTTATCAAGGTCGGAGGGGTCCGGGGAGCTGTTTTTT. Translation gives CASSLSRSEGSGELFF.